One sample yielded the 15 T cell receptor beta chains listed below, sequenced in a study of hypomethylating agent response in myelodysplastic syndrome. Sequencing was performed with immunoSEQ multiplex PCR; in TCRdb, only in-frame clones are kept and a portion is missing. Of some 4,700 clones in the sample, approximately 81% were seen once. This material consisted of bone marrow, taken before or after starting hypomethylating agent treatment for myelodysplastic syndrome (not recorded which). Every receptor here comes from a human donor with myelodysplastic syndrome.

This clone was detected only once. V is TRBV6-6 and J is TRBJ1-6; perhaps TRBD1 as D (5 bases). This CDR3 is 16 amino acids long. Per germline, CDR1 MNHNY and CDR2 SVGAGI (reference sequence). The V gene lost 1 base and the J gene lost 7 bases, with 14 bases spanning the gap. The CDR3 coding sequence is TGTGCCAGCAGTTACTTGGGGGGTCCGGGGAATTCACCCCTCCACTTT. Translating gives CASSYLGGPGNSPLHF.

The rearrangement links TRBV6-1 to TRBJ2-7; no reliable D call. The V gene's germline CDR1 is MNHNS and CDR2 SASEGT. V shed 1 base and J shed 3 bases, with 13 bases lying between them. The CDR3 loop spans 15 amino acids. As DNA, the CDR3 is TGTGCCAGCAGTGAAGGGTCTAGAGTAGGCTACGAGCAGTACTTC. Translation: CASSEGSRVGYEQYF.

The V call is TRBV5-1, the J call TRBJ2-1; 13 bases map to TRBD2. CDR3 length: 15 residues. Germline lookup yields CDR1 SGHRS and CDR2 YFSETQ. After removal of 4 bases from V and 9 bases from J, the junction contained 7 bases not matched to a gene. CDR3 in amino acids: CASSQSTSGGVEQFF. CDR3 sequence (DNA): TGCGCCAGCAGCCAAAGCACTAGCGGGGGGGTTGAGCAGTTCTTC.

J is TRBJ2-1 and V is TRBV4-1, with 9 bases lining up with TRBD1. J lost 7 bases, V lost 2 bases, and 3 bases had no gene match. The CDR3 spans 14 residues. The germline CDR1 and CDR2 sequences are MGHRA and YSYEKL. The CDR3 region is CASSQPDRGNEQFF. The CDR3, as DNA: TGCGCCAGCAGCCAACCGGACAGGGGAAATGAGCAGTTCTTC.

This sequence joins TRBV7-2 and TRBJ2-1, with 7 bases aligning to TRBD2. The CDR3 runs to 14 residues. V trimming: 5 bases; J trimming: 8 bases; junction bases outside the gene matches: 9. The germline gives CDR1 SGHTA, CDR2 FQGNSA. CDR3 loop: CASSPGGGFDEQFF. For the CDR3, the DNA is TGTGCCAGCAGCCCGGGAGGCGGATTTGATGAGCAGTTCTTC.

The chain couples TRBV7-9 to TRBJ2-1; 12 nucleotides match TRBD2. There are 16 residues in the CDR3. CDR1 and CDR2 from the germline V gene are SEHNR and FQNEAQ (reference sequence). The V and J ends lost 4 bases and 2 bases, in that order; junction bases with no gene match: 3. CDR3 sequence (DNA): TGTGCCAGCAGCTCTTGGACTAGCGGGACCTACAATGAGCAGTTCTTC. Translation gives CASSSWTSGTYNEQFF.

The chain carries TRBV5-1 and TRBJ1-2, with D unclear. The CDR3 totals 15 residues. Trimming pared 2 bases from V and 4 bases from J, leaving 15 bases between. Germline CDR1 is SGHRS and CDR2 is YFSETQ. The CDR3: CASSLVSSETYGYTF. The CDR3 bases are TGCGCCAGCAGCTTAGTGTCGTCAGAAACCTATGGCTACACCTTC. Using reference TRBV5-1 and TRBJ1-2 for the parts outside the CDR3, the full variable domain is KAGVTQTPRYLIKTRGQQVTLSCSPISGHRSVSWYQQTPGQGLQFLFEYFSETQRNKGNFPGRFSGRQFSNSRSEMNVSTLELGDSALYLCASSLVSSETYGYTFGSGTRLTVV.

The chain combines TRBV7-2 with TRBJ2-5; D is tentatively TRBD1 or TRBD2 (5 bases each). V lost 3 bases to trimming and J lost 3 bases, with 14 bases between them. The V gene's germline CDR1 is SGHTA and CDR2 FQGNSA. CDR3 length: 15 amino acids. The CDR3 is CASSFTTGAKETQYF. The CDR3 coding sequence is TGTGCCAGCAGCTTTACAACCGGGGCAAAAGAGACCCAGTACTTC.

This chain connects TRBV9 to TRBJ1-3; tentative D call: TRBD1 (6 bases). V lost 0 bases and J lost 0, with 25 bases in between. CDR3 size: 21 residues. The germline gives CDR1 SGDLS, CDR2 YYNGEE. The CDR3 DNA is TGTGCCAGCAGCGTAGGGGGGGGAGGGGGATCCGTACCTATCTCTGGAAACACCATATATTTT. Protein: CASSVGGGGGSVPISGNTIYF.

The V and J genes are TRBV19 and TRBJ2-1; possible D gene TRBD2, 5 bases. Germline V gives CDR1 LNHDA, CDR2 SQIVND (reference sequence). Trimming shortened V by 4 bases and J by 9 bases, and 16 bases separated the two germline ends. This CDR3 has 14 residues. This CDR3 is CASSRARAAGEQFF. The CDR3 coding sequence is TGTGCCAGTAGTAGGGCCCGGGCGGCGGGTGAGCAGTTCTTC.

V gene TRBV28 combines with J gene TRBJ2-7; D is unresolved. The CDR3 runs 11 residues. CDR1 MDHEN and CDR2 SYDVKM come from the germline V gene. Trimming removed 7 bases at V and 0 bases at J, with 4 bases between. The CDR3, as DNA: TGTGCCAGCACCAACTCCTACGAGCAGTACTTC. It translates to CASTNSYEQYF. The full variable domain, with the rest looked up from reference TRBV28 and TRBJ2-7, is DVKVTQSSRYLVKRTGEKVFLECVQDMDHENMFWYRQDPGLGLRLIYFSYDVKMKEKGDIPEGYSVSREKKERFSLILESASTNQTSMYLCASTNSYEQYFGPGTRLTVT.

This chain joins TRBV5-4 and TRBJ1-6; 7 positions agree with TRBD1. Losses at the gene ends were 4 bases for V and 7 bases for J; bases not matched to a gene: 8. The CDR3 is made up of 15 amino acids. Germline-derived CDR1 and CDR2 are SGHNT and YYREEE (reference sequence). The CDR3 DNA sequence: TGTGCCAGCAGCGCGGACAGGTTGAACAATTCACCCCTCCACTTT. It specifies CASSADRLNNSPLHF. Variable domain in full (rest from reference TRBV5-4 and TRBJ1-6): ETGVTQSPTHLIKTRGQQVTLRCSSQSGHNTVSWYQQALGQGPQFIFQYYREEENGRGNFPPRFSGLQFPNYSSELNVNALELDDSALYLCASSADRLNNSPLHFGNGTRLTVT.

This clone was observed a few times. This chain joins TRBV29-1 and TRBJ1-2; tentative D call: TRBD1 (6 bases). Germline values: CDR1 SQVTM, CDR2 ANQGSEA. The CDR3 has 14 residues. Trimming cost V 3 bases and J 2 bases, with 13 bases left between them. The CDR3 DNA reads as TGCAGCGTTGACGATGGGGGGCGAAACTATGGCTACACCTTC. Its translation is CSVDDGGRNYGYTF.

V is TRBV7-2 and J is TRBJ2-3; D is possibly TRBD1 (6 bases). Germline-derived CDR1 and CDR2 are SGHTA and FQGNSA. This CDR3 region has 18 residues. V was cut by 2 bases and J by 0 bases, with 18 bases left in between. CDR3 coding DNA: TGTGCCAGCAGCTTAATGATGGACAGAGAAGCTAGCACAGATACGCAGTATTTT. This codes for CASSLMMDREASTDTQYF.

This clone was counted once. The chain uses TRBV9 and TRBJ2-3; 11 bases are shared with TRBD2. There are 16 residues in the CDR3. Trimming at V came to 1 base and at J to 7 bases, leaving 8 bases not matched to a gene. Germline V gene sequence: CDR1 SGDLS, CDR2 YYNGEE. CDR3 nucleotide sequence: TGTGCCAGCAGCGTATCGGGTAGCGGGGGGGTGAATACGCAGTATTTT. Protein product: CASSVSGSGGVNTQYF.